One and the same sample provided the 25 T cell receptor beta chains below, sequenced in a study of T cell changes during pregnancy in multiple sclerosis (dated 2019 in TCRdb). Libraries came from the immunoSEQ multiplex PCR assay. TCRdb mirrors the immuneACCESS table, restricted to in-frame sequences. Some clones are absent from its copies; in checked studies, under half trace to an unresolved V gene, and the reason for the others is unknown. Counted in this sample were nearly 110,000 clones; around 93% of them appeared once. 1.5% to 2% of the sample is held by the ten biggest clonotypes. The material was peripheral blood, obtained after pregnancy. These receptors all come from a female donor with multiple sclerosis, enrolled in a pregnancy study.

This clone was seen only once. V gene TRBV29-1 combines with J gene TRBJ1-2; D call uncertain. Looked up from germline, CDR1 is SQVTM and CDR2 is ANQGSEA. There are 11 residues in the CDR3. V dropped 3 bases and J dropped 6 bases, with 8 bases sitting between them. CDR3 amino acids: CSVEVGDGYTF. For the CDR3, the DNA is TGCAGCGTTGAGGTCGGGGATGGCTACACCTTC.

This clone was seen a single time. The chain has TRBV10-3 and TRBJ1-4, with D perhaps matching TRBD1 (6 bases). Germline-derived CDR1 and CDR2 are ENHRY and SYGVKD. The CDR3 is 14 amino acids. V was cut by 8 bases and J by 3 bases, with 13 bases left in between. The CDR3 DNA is TGTGCCATCGGCCGGACAGCATCTAATGAAAAACTGTTTTTT. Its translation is CAIGRTASNEKLFF.

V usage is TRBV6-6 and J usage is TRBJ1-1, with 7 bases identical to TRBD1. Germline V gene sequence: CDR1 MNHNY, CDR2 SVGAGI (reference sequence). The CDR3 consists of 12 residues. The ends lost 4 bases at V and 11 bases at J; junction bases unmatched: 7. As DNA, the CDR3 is TGTGCCAGCAGTTCCACAGGGGCGGGGGCTTTCTTT. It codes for CASSSTGAGAFF.

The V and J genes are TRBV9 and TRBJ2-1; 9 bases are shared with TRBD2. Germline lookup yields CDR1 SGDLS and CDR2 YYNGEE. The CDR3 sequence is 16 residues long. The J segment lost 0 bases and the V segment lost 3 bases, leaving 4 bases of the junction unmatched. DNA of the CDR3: TGTGCCAGCAGCGCTAAGCGGGGGGACTCCTACAATGAGCAGTTCTTC. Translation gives CASSAKRGDSYNEQFF.

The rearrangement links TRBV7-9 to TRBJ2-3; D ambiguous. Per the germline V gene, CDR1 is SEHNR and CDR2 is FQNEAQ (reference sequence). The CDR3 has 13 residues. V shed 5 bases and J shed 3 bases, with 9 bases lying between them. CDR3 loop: CASSRVGTDTQYF. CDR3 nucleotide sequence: TGTGCCAGCAGCCGGGTCGGGACAGATACGCAGTATTTT. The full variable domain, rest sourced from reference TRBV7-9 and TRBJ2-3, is DTGVSQNPRHKITKRGQNVTFRCDPISEHNRLYWYRQTLGQGPEFLTYFQNEAQLEKSRLLSDRFSAERPKGSFSTLEIQRTEQGDSAMYLCASSRVGTDTQYFGPGTRLTVL.

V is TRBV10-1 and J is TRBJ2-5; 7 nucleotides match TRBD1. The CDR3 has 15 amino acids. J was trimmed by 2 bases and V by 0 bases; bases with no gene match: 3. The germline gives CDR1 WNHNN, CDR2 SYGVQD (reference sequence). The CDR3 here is CASSESGQPQETQYF. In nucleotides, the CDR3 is TGCGCCAGCAGTGAGTCGGGACAGCCTCAAGAGACCCAGTACTTC.

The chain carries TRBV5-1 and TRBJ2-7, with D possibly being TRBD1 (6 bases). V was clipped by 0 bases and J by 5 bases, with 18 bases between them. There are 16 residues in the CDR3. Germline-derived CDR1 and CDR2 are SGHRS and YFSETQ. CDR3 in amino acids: CASSLAGPLPGDEQYF. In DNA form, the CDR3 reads TGCGCCAGCAGCTTGGCCGGTCCGCTACCAGGGGACGAGCAGTACTTC.

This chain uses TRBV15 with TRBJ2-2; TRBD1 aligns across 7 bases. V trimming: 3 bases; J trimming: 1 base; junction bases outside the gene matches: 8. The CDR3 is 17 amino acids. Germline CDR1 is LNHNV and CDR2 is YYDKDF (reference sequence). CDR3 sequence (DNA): TGTGCCACCAGCAGGGTCAGGGGGATTGGGAACACCGGGGAGCTGTTTTTT. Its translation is CATSRVRGIGNTGELFF.

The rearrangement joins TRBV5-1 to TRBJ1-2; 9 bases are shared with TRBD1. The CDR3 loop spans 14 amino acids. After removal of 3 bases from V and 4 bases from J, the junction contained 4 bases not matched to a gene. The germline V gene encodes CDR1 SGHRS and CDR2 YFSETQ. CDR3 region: CASSWDREIYGYTF. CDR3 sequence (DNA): TGCGCCAGCAGCTGGGACAGGGAGATCTATGGCTACACCTTC.

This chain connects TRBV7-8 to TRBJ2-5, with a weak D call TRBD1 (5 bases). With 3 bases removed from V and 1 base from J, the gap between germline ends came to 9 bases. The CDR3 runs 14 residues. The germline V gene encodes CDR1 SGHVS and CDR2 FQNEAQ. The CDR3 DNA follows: TGTGCCAGCAGCTTTTGGCAGGGCCAAGAGACCCAGTACTTC. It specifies CASSFWQGQETQYF.

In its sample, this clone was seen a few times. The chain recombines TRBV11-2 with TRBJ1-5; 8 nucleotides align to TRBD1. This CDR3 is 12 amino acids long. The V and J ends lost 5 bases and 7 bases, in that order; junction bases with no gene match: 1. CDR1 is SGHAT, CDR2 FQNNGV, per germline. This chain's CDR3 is CASSQGAQPQHF. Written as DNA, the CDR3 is TGTGCCAGCAGCCAGGGGGCCCAGCCCCAGCATTTT.

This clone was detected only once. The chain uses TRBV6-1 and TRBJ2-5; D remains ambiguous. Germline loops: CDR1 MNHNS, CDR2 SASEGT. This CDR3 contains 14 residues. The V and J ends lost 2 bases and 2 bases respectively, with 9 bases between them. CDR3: CASSEYGRQETQYF. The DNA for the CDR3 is TGTGCCAGCAGTGAATACGGCAGGCAAGAGACCCAGTACTTC.

For the CDR3, the DNA is TGTGCCAGCAGTTTATTCTCTAAAAATGAGCAGTTCTTC. This encodes CASSLFSKNEQFF. The J gene is TRBJ2-1, the V gene TRBV27, with unresolved D. From germline, CDR1 is MNHEY and CDR2 SMNVEV (reference sequence). The CDR3 has 13 residues. V was pared by 1 base and J by 7 bases, with 8 bases between.

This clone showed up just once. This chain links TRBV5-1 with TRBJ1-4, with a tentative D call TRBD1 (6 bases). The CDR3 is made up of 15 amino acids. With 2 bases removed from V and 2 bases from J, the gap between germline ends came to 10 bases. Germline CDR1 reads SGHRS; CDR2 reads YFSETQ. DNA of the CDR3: TGCGCCAGCAGCTTACAGGGTAGGACTAATGAAAAACTGTTTTTT. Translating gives CASSLQGRTNEKLFF.

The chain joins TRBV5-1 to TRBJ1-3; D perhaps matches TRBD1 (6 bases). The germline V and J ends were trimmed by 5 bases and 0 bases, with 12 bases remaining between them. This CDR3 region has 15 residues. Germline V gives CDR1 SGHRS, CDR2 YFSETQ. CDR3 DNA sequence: TGCGCCAGCAGTTCACAGGGCCTCTCTGGAAACACCATATATTTT. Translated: CASSSQGLSGNTIYF.

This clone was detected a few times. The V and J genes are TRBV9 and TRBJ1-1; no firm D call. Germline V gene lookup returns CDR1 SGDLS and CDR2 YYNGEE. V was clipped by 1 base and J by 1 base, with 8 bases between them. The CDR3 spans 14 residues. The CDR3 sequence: CASSVNFGNTEAFF. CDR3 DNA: TGTGCCAGCAGCGTAAACTTCGGGAACACTGAAGCTTTCTTT.

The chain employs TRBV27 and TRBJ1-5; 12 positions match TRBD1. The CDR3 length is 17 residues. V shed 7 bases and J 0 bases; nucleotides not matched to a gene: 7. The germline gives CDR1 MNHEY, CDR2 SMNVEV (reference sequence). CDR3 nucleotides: TGTGCCAGCAAGCCGGGACAGGGGGCTTATAGCAATCAGCCCCAGCATTTT. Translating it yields CASKPGQGAYSNQPQHF.

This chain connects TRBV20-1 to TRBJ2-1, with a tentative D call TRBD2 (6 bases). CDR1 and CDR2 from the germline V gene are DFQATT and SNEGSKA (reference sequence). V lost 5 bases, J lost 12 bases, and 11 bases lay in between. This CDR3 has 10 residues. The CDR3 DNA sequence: TGCAGTGCTCAGACTAGGGGGCAGTTCTTC. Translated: CSAQTRGQFF.

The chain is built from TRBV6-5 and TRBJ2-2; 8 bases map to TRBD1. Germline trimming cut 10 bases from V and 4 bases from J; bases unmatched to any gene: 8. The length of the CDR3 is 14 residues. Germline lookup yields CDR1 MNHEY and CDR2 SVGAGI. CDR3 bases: TGTGCCACCTCCGGACAGGGCATCACCGGGGAGCTGTTTTTT. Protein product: CATSGQGITGELFF.

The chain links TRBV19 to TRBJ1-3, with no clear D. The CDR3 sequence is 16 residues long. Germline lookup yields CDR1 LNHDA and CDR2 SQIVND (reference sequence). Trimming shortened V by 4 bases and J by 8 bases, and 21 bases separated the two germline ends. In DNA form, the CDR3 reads TGTGCCAGTAGTACCCCCCGCCGGGGAAGTGGGGACACCATATATTTT. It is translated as CASSTPRRGSGDTIYF.

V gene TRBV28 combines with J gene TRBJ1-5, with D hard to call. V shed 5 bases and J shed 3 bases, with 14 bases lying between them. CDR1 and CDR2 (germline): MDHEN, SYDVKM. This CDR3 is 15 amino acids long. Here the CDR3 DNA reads TGTGCCAGCAGTCCCGCCGCAGGCCTCAATCAGCCCCAGCATTTT. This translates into CASSPAAGLNQPQHF.

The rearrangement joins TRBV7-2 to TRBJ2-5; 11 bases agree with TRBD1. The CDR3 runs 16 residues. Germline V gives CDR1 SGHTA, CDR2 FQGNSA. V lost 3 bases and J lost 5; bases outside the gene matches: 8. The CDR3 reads CASSFHQGQGAETQYF. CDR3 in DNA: TGTGCCAGCAGCTTTCACCAAGGACAGGGGGCTGAGACCCAGTACTTC.

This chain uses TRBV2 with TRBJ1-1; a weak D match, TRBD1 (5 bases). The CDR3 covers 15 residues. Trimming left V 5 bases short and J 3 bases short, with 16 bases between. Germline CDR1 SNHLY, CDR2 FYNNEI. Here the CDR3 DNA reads TGTGCCAGCAGTCGACAGCTGGGTGGGGACACTGAAGCTTTCTTT. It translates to CASSRQLGGDTEAFF.

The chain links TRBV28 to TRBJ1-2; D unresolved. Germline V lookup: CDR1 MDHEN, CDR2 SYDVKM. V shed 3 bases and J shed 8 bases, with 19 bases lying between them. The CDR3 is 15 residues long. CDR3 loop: CASSLVSPPSRGYTF. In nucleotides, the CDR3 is TGTGCCAGCAGTTTGGTATCCCCCCCGTCGAGGGGCTACACCTTC.

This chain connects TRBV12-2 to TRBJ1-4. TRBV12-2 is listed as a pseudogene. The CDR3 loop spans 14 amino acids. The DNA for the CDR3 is TGTGCAAGTCGCTTATATGTATCCGATGAAAAACTGTTTTTT. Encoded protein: CASRLYVSDEKLFF.